A single sample is the source of the 7 T cell receptor beta chains below, sequenced in a study of glioma-infiltrating T cells. The iRepertoire nested amplicon-rescue multiplex PCR amplified TCR alpha and beta CDR3s from RNA. TCRdb re-analysed the multiplex PCR reads in MiXCR, keeping a single row per CDR3 protein. The sample has fewer than 200,000 distinct CDR3 sequences, around 40% seen once; the top ten hold 4% to 6.5%. The specimen was glioma tissue, nonneoplastic brain tissue, or PBMCs (not recorded which). These TCRs come from a human donor with low-grade glioma or glioblastoma, undergoing nonglioma brain surgery, or in good health (not recorded which).

This clonotype was detected only once. One junction end disagrees with the germline gene, perhaps due to a read error. The chain couples TRBV20-1 to TRBJ2-3; 10 nucleotides align to TRBD2. The CDR3 consists of 16 residues. From germline, CDR1 is DFQATT and CDR2 SNEGSKA (reference sequence). The CDR3 loop reads CSDRVASGSGADTQYF. The CDR3, as DNA: TGCAGTGATAGAGTCGCTAGCGGGAGCGGGGCAGATACGCAGTATTTT.

This clonotype was seen a few times. This may come from a read error, since a much larger clone is one base off. The V gene is TRBV27, the J gene TRBJ2-1; D is ambiguous. Germline loops: CDR1 MNHEY, CDR2 SMNVEV (reference sequence). The CDR3 sequence is 16 residues long. V lost 3 bases, J lost 8 bases, and 20 bases lay in between. CDR3 sequence: CASSLYTLVGLDEQFF. CDR3 sequence (DNA): TGTGCCAGCAGTTTGTATACATTGGTGGGGTTAGATGAGCAGTTCTTC.

A remark on this clonotype: This may be a read error: a much more frequent sequence differs by one nucleotide. This chain links TRBV24-1 with TRBJ1-5; unclear D gene. The CDR3 is 14 residues long. Looked up from germline, CDR1 is KGHDR and CDR2 is SFDVKD. The CDR3 is CDTSDLGSGQPQHF. CDR3 sequence (DNA): TGTGACACCAGTGATCTGGGGTCAGGTCAGCCCCAGCATTTT.

CDR3 nucleotide sequence: TGTGCCAGCAGCCAAGTAGTAGCGGGAGGCACAGATACGCAGTATTTT. It specifies CASSQVVAGGTDTQYF. The chain uses TRBV4-2 and TRBJ2-3; 9 bases line up with TRBD2. The V gene end was trimmed by 1 base and the J gene end by 1 base; junction bases not matched to a gene: 3. The germline V gene encodes CDR1 LGHNA and CDR2 YNFKEQ. CDR3 size: 16 residues.

The rearrangement uses TRBV5-1 and TRBJ2-1; tentative D call: TRBD1 (6 bases). The CDR3 runs to 15 residues. Between the trimmed V and J ends, which lost 1 base and 4 bases, there was a span of 12 bases. The germline gives CDR1 SGHRS, CDR2 YFSETQ. The CDR3 DNA reads TGCGCCAGCAGCTTGCCGGCTCAGGGGTACAATGAGCAGTTCTTC. Translating it yields CASSLPAQGYNEQFF.

On this clonotype: One base away lies a much larger clone, so this may be a sequencing read error. The chain joins TRBV6-6 to TRBJ2-1; D not certain. The CDR3 runs 13 residues. Germline lookup yields CDR1 MNHNY and CDR2 SVGAGI (reference sequence). Here the CDR3 DNA reads TGTTCCAGCAGTTACTCGGACTACAATGAGCAGTTCTTC. Amino acid sequence: CSSSYSDYNEQFF.

This clonotype has at least ten counts. The V gene is TRBV6-1, the J gene TRBJ2-1; 9 nucleotides agree with TRBD2. The germline gives CDR1 MNHNS, CDR2 SASEGT. This CDR3 region has 16 residues. J was trimmed by 0 bases and V by 10 bases; bases with no gene match: 10. CDR3 residues: CATQRVAGASYNEQFF. The CDR3 nucleotides read TGTGCCACTCAAAGGGTAGCGGGAGCCTCCTACAATGAGCAGTTCTTC.